These 25 T cell receptor beta chains came from one sample sequenced in a study of CD8 T cells in ankylosing spondylitis. Using its own MiXCR run on the 5' RACE reads, TCRdb lists one record per CDR3 protein. The sample has 200,000 to 300,000 distinct CDR3 sequences; more than 9% are singletons. The sample taken for sequencing was blood, either unsorted or a sorted T cell fraction (not recorded which). The receptors shown here come from a male donor with ankylosing spondylitis or in good health (not recorded which).

Many counts were recorded for this clonotype. This chain joins TRBV12-3 or TRBV12-4 and TRBJ1-2; the match to TRBD1 covers 12 bases. The trim removed 5 bases at V and 4 bases at J, leaving 8 bases unmatched. The CDR3 has 16 residues. The CDR3 loop is CASSEGQGAVGYGYTF. DNA of the CDR3: TGTGCCAGCAGTGAGGGACAGGGGGCGGTCGGCTATGGCTACACCTTC.

This clonotype was observed at least ten times. The rearrangement joins TRBV20-1 to TRBJ1-6; the match to TRBD1 covers 9 bases. The CDR3 runs 13 residues. Losses at the gene ends were 6 bases for V and 8 bases for J; bases not matched to a gene: 5. Germline assignment: CDR1 DFQATT and CDR2 SNEGSKA (reference sequence). The CDR3 spells CSAWDRAYSPLHF. Written as DNA, the CDR3 is TGCAGTGCCTGGGACAGGGCCTATTCACCCCTCCACTTT.

This clonotype was counted between two and nine times. Written as DNA, the CDR3 is TGTGCCAGCAGAAAGGATTCTGGGACAGGCGTCTACGAGCAGTACTTC. Translated, it gives CASRKDSGTGVYEQYF. The chain links TRBV6-2 or TRBV6-3 to TRBJ2-7, with 8 bases lining up with TRBD1. The J segment lost 3 bases and the V segment lost 6 bases, leaving 13 bases of the junction unmatched. The CDR3 has 16 residues. The germline V gene encodes CDR1 MNHEY and CDR2 SVGEGT.

This clonotype was picked up many times. The chain uses TRBV6-5 and TRBJ1-2; D may be TRBD1 (6 bases). V lost 2 bases and J lost 8, with 12 bases in between. The CDR3 is made up of 13 amino acids. Looked up from germline, CDR1 is MNHEY and CDR2 is SVGAGI. The CDR3 nucleotides read TGTGCCAGCAGTTACGCGGGGGCCGGGGGCTACACCTTC. Protein sequence: CASSYAGAGGYTF.

This clonotype was counted at least ten times. V usage is TRBV10-3 and J usage is TRBJ2-7, with a weak D call TRBD1 (7 bases). Germline-derived CDR1 and CDR2 are ENHRY and SYGVKD. The CDR3 spans 15 residues. V lost 6 bases to trimming and J lost 4 bases, with 19 bases between them. In DNA, the CDR3 is TGTGCCATCAGGCCTCAACAGGGGCGGGATTACGAGCAGTACTTC. This codes for CAIRPQQGRDYEQYF.

This clonotype occurred many times. This rearrangement joins TRBV6-5 to TRBJ2-1; no clear D. This CDR3 region has 14 residues. The V and J ends lost 2 bases and 2 bases respectively, with 7 bases between them. Germline loops: CDR1 MNHEY, CDR2 SVGAGI. The CDR3 nucleotides are TGTGCCAGCAGTTACGGTCTTACCTACAATGAGCAGTTCTTC. This encodes CASSYGLTYNEQFF.

This clonotype was counted many times. This chain uses TRBV29-1 with TRBJ2-5, with D uncertain. Trimming removed 8 bases at V and 4 bases at J, with 11 bases between. Germline lookup yields CDR1 SQVTM and CDR2 ANQGSEA. The CDR3 runs to 11 residues. CDR3 in DNA: TGCAGCACCCGCACGGGAGAGACCCAGTACTTC. Residues: CSTRTGETQYF. The full variable domain, rest sourced from reference TRBV29-1 and TRBJ2-5, is SAVISQKPSRDICQRGTSLTIQCQVDSQVTMMFWYRQQPGQSLTLIATANQGSEATYESGFVIDKFPISRPNLTFSTLTVSNMSPEDSSIYLCSTRTGETQYFGPGTRLLVL.

This clonotype was detected many times. The chain joins TRBV18 to TRBJ2-1; D call uncertain. The CDR3 contains 13 residues. Germline CDR1 and CDR2: KGHSH and LQKENI. With 3 bases removed from V and 4 bases from J, the gap between germline ends came to 7 bases. The CDR3 nucleotides are TGTGCCAGCTCACCTCAGGCGTACAATGAGCAGTTCTTC. Its translation: CASSPQAYNEQFF.

This clonotype came up a few times. The CDR3 nucleotides read TGTGCCAGCACCCACCGGGACGCAGGGGGCTATGGCTACACCTTC. It codes for CASTHRDAGGYGYTF. The chain carries TRBV6-1 and TRBJ1-2, with 7 nucleotides matching TRBD1. The CDR3 runs 15 residues. V shed 7 bases and J 4 bases; nucleotides not matched to a gene: 12. Germline lookup yields CDR1 MNHNS and CDR2 SASEGT.

This clonotype was seen repeatedly, ten times or more. J is TRBJ2-1 and V is TRBV7-2; 9 nucleotides line up with TRBD2. Germline assignment: CDR1 SGHTA and CDR2 FQGNSA. The CDR3 has 14 amino acids. With V trimmed by 3 bases and J by 10 bases, 7 bases remained unmatched. For the CDR3, the DNA is TGTGCCAGCAGCTTTGTGGCGGGGGGGAAAGAGCAGTTCTTC. It translates to CASSFVAGGKEQFF.

This rearrangement joins TRBV4-1 to TRBJ2-7; D unresolved. CDR3 length equals 15 residues. Germline values: CDR1 MGHRA, CDR2 YSYEKL. V dropped 4 bases and J dropped 1 base, with 14 bases sitting between them. CDR3 amino acids: CASSRSTEGSYEQYF. The CDR3 coding sequence is TGCGCCAGCAGCCGGTCTACGGAAGGATCCTACGAGCAGTACTTC.

This clonotype was seen many times. The chain couples TRBV20-1 to TRBJ2-1; D is unclear. V shed 2 bases and J shed 1 base, with 15 bases lying between them. Germline lookup yields CDR1 DFQATT and CDR2 SNEGSKA (reference sequence). CDR3 length equals 16 residues. CDR3: CSARFLSRASYNEQFF. The CDR3 DNA reads TGCAGTGCTAGATTCCTCTCCCGCGCGTCCTACAATGAGCAGTTCTTC.

There are many counts of this clonotype. V gene TRBV12-3 or TRBV12-4 combines with J gene TRBJ2-7, with D maybe TRBD2 (6 bases). This CDR3 spans 17 amino acids. The V and J ends lost 5 bases and 0 bases respectively, with 20 bases between them. Here the CDR3 reads CASSHRLGGVSSYEQYF. DNA of the CDR3: TGTGCCAGCAGTCACCGTCTGGGGGGAGTAAGCTCCTACGAGCAGTACTTC.

At least ten counts were recorded for this clonotype. V gene TRBV20-1 combines with J gene TRBJ1-1, with a tentative D call TRBD1 (5 bases). This CDR3 region has 13 residues. V dropped 3 bases and J dropped 1 base, with 9 bases sitting between them. Germline values: CDR1 DFQATT, CDR2 SNEGSKA (reference sequence). The DNA of the CDR3 is TGCAGTGCTAGCAGGGACTCGAACACTGAAGCTTTCTTT. Its translation is CSASRDSNTEAFF.

This clonotype was observed many times. V and J are TRBV12-3 or TRBV12-4 and TRBJ2-2, with 7 bases fitting TRBD2. There are 15 residues in the CDR3. V dropped 0 bases and J dropped 5; count of bases not matched to a gene: 3. DNA of the CDR3: TGTGCCAGCAGTTTAGCCAGCGGGGAAACCGGGGAGCTGTTTTTT. It codes for CASSLASGETGELFF.

This chain joins TRBV21-1 and TRBJ2-7; the table names TRBD2, a call not compared with the DNA. TRBV21-1 is reported as a pseudogene. CDR3 length equals 15 residues. CDR3 sequence: CASSKESLAFYEQYF. CDR3 coding DNA: TGTGCCAGCAGCAAAGAGAGCCTAGCTTTCTACGAGCAGTACTTC.

V gene TRBV11-2 combines with J gene TRBJ2-5, with 14 bases lining up with TRBD2. V shed 5 bases and J 1 base; nucleotides not matched to a gene: 3. CDR1 SGHAT and CDR2 FQNNGV come from the germline V gene. The CDR3 has 16 residues. The CDR3 sequence: CASSRGLAGVQETQYF. The CDR3 DNA reads TGTGCCAGCAGCCGGGGACTAGCGGGAGTCCAAGAGACCCAGTACTTC.

This clonotype showed up many times. The CDR3 region is CASSFGRGRGSMNTEAFF. Written as DNA, the CDR3 is TGTGCCAGCAGTTTTGGTAGGGGGCGAGGTTCCATGAACACTGAAGCTTTCTTT. The V gene is TRBV12-3 or TRBV12-4, the J gene TRBJ1-1; 7 positions agree with TRBD1. Trimming took 3 bases from V and 0 from J; bases not matched to a gene: 13. The CDR3 consists of 18 residues.

This clonotype showed up many times. The chain joins TRBV5-1 to TRBJ2-5, with D uncertain. The CDR3 totals 12 residues. The germline V gene encodes CDR1 SGHRS and CDR2 YFSETQ. V shed 7 bases and J shed 4 bases, with 11 bases lying between them. The CDR3 reads CASSSDGETQYF. CDR3 sequence (DNA): TGCGCCAGCTCTTCGGACGGAGAGACCCAGTACTTC.

The chain has TRBV7-9 and TRBJ2-7, with TRBD1 matching over 10 bases. The CDR3 sequence is 16 residues long. With 7 bases clipped from V and 3 bases from J, the junction kept 12 bases outside the gene matches. Germline lookup yields CDR1 SEHNR and CDR2 FQNEAQ (reference sequence). The CDR3 loop is CASTITLTGGSYEQYF. In DNA form, the CDR3 reads TGTGCCAGCACCATCACTCTGACAGGGGGCAGCTACGAGCAGTACTTC.

There are a few counts of this clonotype. This chain joins TRBV30 and TRBJ1-4; D not resolved. CDR1 is GTSNPN, CDR2 SVGIG, per germline (reference sequence). The V end lost 3 bases, the J end lost 8 bases, and 16 bases lay between the germline ends. The CDR3 spans 14 residues. CDR3 in amino acids: CAWRGMEVGEKLFF. The CDR3 nucleotides are TGTGCCTGGAGAGGGATGGAAGTCGGAGAAAAACTGTTTTTT.

The sample holds many counts of this clonotype. This chain links TRBV5-1 with TRBJ2-7; D might be TRBD2 (6 bases). CDR3 length: 14 amino acids. Germline-derived CDR1 and CDR2 are SGHRS and YFSETQ. The V end lost 0 bases, the J end lost 1 base, and 8 bases lay between the germline ends. The CDR3 DNA follows: TGCGCCAGCAGCTTGGAAGGGAGGTCCTACGAGCAGTACTTC. Translating gives CASSLEGRSYEQYF.

This clonotype was found a few times. This rearrangement joins TRBV15 to TRBJ2-6; TRBD1 or TRBD2 may be the D gene (5 bases each). Germline CDR1 is LNHNV and CDR2 is YYDKDF (reference sequence). Between the trimmed V and J ends, which lost 0 bases and 0 bases, there was a span of 6 bases. This CDR3 is 16 amino acids long. The CDR3 coding sequence is TGTGCCACCAGCAGAGATGGGACCTCTGGGGCCAACGTCCTGACTTTC. Encoded protein: CATSRDGTSGANVLTF.

A few counts support this clonotype. V is TRBV29-1 and J is TRBJ2-5; no firm D call. CDR1 and CDR2 (germline): SQVTM, ANQGSEA. The CDR3 runs 13 residues. V was trimmed by 3 bases and J by 1 base, leaving 9 bases between them. DNA of the CDR3: TGCAGCGTTGAGGTGACCGCCCAAGAGACCCAGTACTTC. Amino acids: CSVEVTAQETQYF. The full variable domain, its missing parts supplied by reference TRBV29-1 and TRBJ2-5, is SAVISQKPSRDICQRGTSLTIQCQVDSQVTMMFWYRQQPGQSLTLIATANQGSEATYESGFVIDKFPISRPNLTFSTLTVSNMSPEDSSIYLCSVEVTAQETQYFGPGTRLLVL.

This clonotype was observed many times. The genes are TRBV12-3 or TRBV12-4 and TRBJ1-2, with D perhaps matching TRBD1 (6 bases). The CDR3 covers 14 residues. Trimming took off 6 bases at V and 3 bases at J, with 14 bases between the two ends. The CDR3, as DNA: TGTGCCAGCAGCCATCTCGGGGGCCACTATGGCTACACCTTC. Translation gives CASSHLGGHYGYTF.